The source of this TCR beta chain is a study of blood T cells in healthy people across ages. Using a J-beta primer mix together with a sample-barcoded 5' primer, a second PCR was run for roughly 7 to 12 cycles. TCRdb called the 5' RACE reads again in MiXCR, with one record for every CDR3 protein. The sample consists of approximately 800,000 distinct CDR3 sequences, more than 55% of them appearing once. This CDR3 contains 12 residues. Per germline, CDR1 SGDLS and CDR2 YYNGEE. V lost 0 bases, J lost 8 bases, and 6 bases lay in between. Drawing of peripheral blood yielded roughly 10 milliliters from each donor. Isolation yielded PBMCs, at least 7 million per sample, in every case. Total RNA extracted from each sample amounted to at least 5.5 micrograms.

This clonotype originated in a man in his forties in good health. The sample consisted of blood. The chain employs TRBV9 and TRBJ2-1; D is perhaps TRBD2 (6 bases). The CDR3 DNA reads as TGTGCCAGCAGCGTAGGGGGGGATGAGCAGTTCTTC. Translated: CASSVGGDEQFF.